This TCR beta chain was documented in a study of OX40 agonist ivuxolimab in advanced cancers. Study overall: Dose-escalation patients were diagnosed with hepatocellular carcinoma, melanoma, renal cell cancer or head and neck cancer. Study conclusions and caveats: Compared with CD4+, CD8+ T cells on average had more expanded clones. Clonal expansion was seen in CD4+ and CD8+ blood T cells by week 6 at 0.1 to 3.0 mg/kg.

The V and J ends lost 2 bases and 3 bases respectively, with 13 bases between them. Per germline, CDR1 SGHRS and CDR2 YFSETQ. The length of the CDR3 is 15 residues. TCRdb's table, derived via immunoSEQ multiplex PCR, lists solely in-frame clones and lacks some. The data hold 55,000 to 80,000 clones, with around 90% observed a single time. This clone was recorded only once. Its antigen is as yet unknown. The chain uses TRBV5-1 and TRBJ2-3, with D perhaps matching TRBD1 or TRBD2 (5 bases each). The source was CD4+ or CD8+ T cells sorted from blood, collected in a trial of the OX40 agonist ivuxolimab. The TCR comes from an adult with an advanced solid tumor such as melanoma, head and neck, liver or kidney cancer. Here the CDR3 DNA reads TGCGCCAGCAGCTTATCAGGCAGGGAGACAGATACGCAGTATTTT. This gives the protein CASSLSGRETDTQYF.